These 13 T cell receptor beta chains were all obtained from the same sample, sequenced in a study of radiation and T cells in renal cell carcinoma. Only in-frame clones appear in the TCRdb table, and some are missing; sequencing was by immunoSEQ multiplex PCR. This table has some 50,000 clones, more than 80% appearing once. Stated time point: blood 2 weeks post-SBRT. Treatment in this sample: 15 Gy SBRT to primary tumor, nephrectomy 4 weeks later. Sample: blood, taken from a patient whose treatment included radiotherapy and nephrectomy. The receptors stem from a woman aged 70-85 years with renal cell carcinoma.

This clone was seen a few times. CDR3 sequence (DNA): TGTGCCAGCAGGTCCAGGGCACCGTGGGAGACAGATACGCAGTATTTT. It codes for CASRSRAPWETDTQYF. This chain uses TRBV27 with TRBJ2-3; the D gene could be TRBD1 or TRBD2 (5 bases each). Germline CDR1 and CDR2: MNHEY and SMNVEV (reference sequence). The ends were cut back, 6 bases at V and 3 bases at J, with 19 bases in the middle. This CDR3 is 16 amino acids long.

This chain connects TRBV28 to TRBJ1-3; D gene unclear. V lost 3 bases to trimming and J lost 6 bases, with 6 bases between them. Germline V gene data show CDR1 as MDHEN and CDR2 as SYDVKM. The CDR3 is made up of 12 amino acids. The CDR3 region has the DNA TGTGCCAGCAGTTTGCAGAAAAACACCATATATTTT. Protein product: CASSLQKNTIYF.

V usage is TRBV5-1 and J usage is TRBJ2-5, with D possibly TRBD1 on 6 matching bases. V was cut by 0 bases and J by 5 bases, with 17 bases left in between. This CDR3 has 16 residues. Germline assignment: CDR1 SGHRS and CDR2 YFSETQ. The CDR3 sequence is CASSLAGTNKGETQYF. DNA of the CDR3: TGCGCCAGCAGCTTGGCCGGGACAAACAAGGGGGAGACCCAGTACTTC.

This chain links TRBV5-5 with TRBJ1-5, with TRBD1 as a possible D gene (6 bases). The CDR3 is 16 residues long. V was cut by 1 base and J by 2 bases, with 13 bases left in between. Germline CDR1 and CDR2: SGHKS and YYEKEE (reference sequence). CDR3 amino acids: CASSLNQGQGNQPQHF. The CDR3, as DNA: TGTGCCAGCAGCTTGAATCAGGGGCAGGGCAATCAGCCCCAGCATTTT. The full variable domain, rest sourced from reference TRBV5-5 and TRBJ1-5, is DAGVTQSPTHLIKTRGQQVTLRCSPISGHKSVSWYQQVLGQGPQFIFQYYEKEERGRGNFPDRFSARQFPNYSSELNVNALLLGDSALYLCASSLNQGQGNQPQHFGDGTRLSIL.

The chain joins TRBV10-1 to TRBJ2-2; D is possibly TRBD2 (6 bases). This CDR3 spans 15 amino acids. Germline V gives CDR1 WNHNN, CDR2 SYGVQD (reference sequence). V lost 5 bases, J lost 4 bases, and 14 bases lay in between. The CDR3 region is CASSRDSSSTGELFF. The CDR3 coding sequence is TGCGCCAGCAGTCGGGACTCCAGTTCCACCGGGGAGCTGTTTTTT.

The rearrangement links TRBV30 to TRBJ1-1; D call uncertain. Trimming stripped 6 bases from V and 1 base from J, with 6 bases between. CDR3 size: 11 residues. Germline V CDR1 and CDR2: GTSNPN, SVGIG (reference sequence). This CDR3 is CACEPNTEAFF. CDR3 in DNA: TGTGCCTGCGAACCGAACACTGAAGCTTTCTTT.

This clone has a handful of counts. The V call is TRBV5-1, the J call TRBJ1-1; no clear D. Trimming took 4 bases from V and 4 from J, leaving 11 bases between them. CDR1 is SGHRS and CDR2 is YFSETQ in the germline V gene. This CDR3 has 13 residues. For the CDR3, the DNA is TGCGCCAGCAGCCTGAGTGGCGGCACTGAAGCTTTCTTT. This codes for CASSLSGGTEAFF.

The chain carries TRBV7-9 and TRBJ2-7; TRBD2 matches 11 bases. CDR1 is SEHNR, CDR2 FQNEAQ, per germline (reference sequence). CDR3 length: 15 amino acids. The junction had 6 bases not matched to a gene; V was cut back by 1 base and J by 7 bases. The DNA for the CDR3 is TGTGCCAGCAGCTTAGGGGGGACTAGCGGAGCAGAGCAGTACTTC. This codes for CASSLGGTSGAEQYF.

The CDR3 reads CASNPWGESTDTQYF. In DNA form, the CDR3 reads TGTGCCAGCAACCCGTGGGGCGAGAGCACAGATACGCAGTATTTT. The chain combines TRBV27 with TRBJ2-3, with D tentatively TRBD1 (5 bases). The germline V and J ends were trimmed by 7 bases and 0 bases, with 14 bases remaining between them. The CDR3 runs 15 residues. Germline V gives CDR1 MNHEY, CDR2 SMNVEV (reference sequence).

This clone was observed a handful of times. CDR3 residues: CASSQLQGTADTQYF. CDR3 in DNA: TGCGCCAGCAGCCAATTGCAGGGAACGGCAGATACGCAGTATTTT. The J gene is TRBJ2-3, the V gene TRBV4-1; D might be TRBD1 (5 bases). The CDR3 contains 15 residues. Germline V gives CDR1 MGHRA, CDR2 YSYEKL. Trimming stripped 2 bases from V and 4 bases from J, with 13 bases between.

The V gene is TRBV5-5, the J gene TRBJ2-6; D gene unclear. The length of the CDR3 is 16 residues. Germline V lookup: CDR1 SGHKS, CDR2 YYEKEE (reference sequence). Deletions cut 0 bases from V and 1 base from J, with 8 bases between. The CDR3 loop reads CASSLELFSGANVLTF. Written as DNA, the CDR3 is TGTGCCAGCAGCTTGGAGTTGTTTTCTGGGGCCAACGTCCTGACTTTC.

This clone was detected only a few times. The V and J genes are TRBV7-2 and TRBJ2-7; D may be TRBD2 (5 bases). Germline lookup yields CDR1 SGHTA and CDR2 FQGNSA. Trimming left V 0 bases short and J 4 bases short, with 13 bases between. The CDR3 length is 15 residues. CDR3 bases: TGTGCCAGCAGCTTAGCGATCGGGATTCGGTACGAGCAGTACTTC. This sequence encodes CASSLAIGIRYEQYF.

This clone occurred a few times. V and J are TRBV27 and TRBJ1-3; D may be TRBD1 (6 bases). The V end was cut by 2 bases, the J end by 4 bases, with 18 bases between. Germline CDR1 is MNHEY and CDR2 is SMNVEV (reference sequence). This CDR3 region has 17 residues. The CDR3: CASSLRGRGAGGNTIYF. CDR3 nucleotide sequence: TGTGCCAGCAGTTTAAGAGGTCGGGGGGCAGGGGGAAACACCATATATTTT.